The clone carrying this T cell receptor beta chain was counted only a few times. Clones were sequenced by immunoSEQ multiplex PCR, and TCRdb holds only the in-frame ones, with some missing. This sample has some 350,000 clones, with approximately 86% found just once. This entry belongs to a study of blood T cell repertoires in COVID-19. Overall study context: Sources were T cells, B-cell-depleted T cells, or PBMCs; the material itself was cDNA or gDNA.

V trimming: 6 bases; J trimming: 6 bases; junction bases outside the gene matches: 7. This CDR3 is 14 amino acids long. Per the germline V gene, CDR1 is SGHAT and CDR2 is FQNNGV. The source is a human donor in a cohort sampled during active COVID-19. Material: peripheral blood. V gene TRBV11-2 combines with J gene TRBJ2-2; 7 positions match TRBD1. The DNA of the CDR3 is TGTGCCAGCAGGCAAGACAGGGACGCCGGGGAGCTGTTTTTT. This encodes CASRQDRDAGELFF.